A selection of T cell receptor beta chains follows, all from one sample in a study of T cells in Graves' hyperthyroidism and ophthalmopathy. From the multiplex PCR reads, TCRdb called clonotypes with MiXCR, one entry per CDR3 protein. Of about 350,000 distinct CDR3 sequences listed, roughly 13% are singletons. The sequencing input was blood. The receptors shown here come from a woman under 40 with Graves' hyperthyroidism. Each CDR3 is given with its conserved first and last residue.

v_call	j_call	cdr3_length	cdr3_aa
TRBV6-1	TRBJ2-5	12	CASRTGDETQYF
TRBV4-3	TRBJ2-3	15	CASSLGLGGADTQYF
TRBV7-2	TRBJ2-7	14	CASTRGGVSYEQYF
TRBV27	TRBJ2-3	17	CASSAYPGLAAVDTQYF
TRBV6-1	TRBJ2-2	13	CAALETTTGELFF
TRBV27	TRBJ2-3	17	CASSTGTSGRISDTQYF
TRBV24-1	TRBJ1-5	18	CATSEGDIQTIGDQPQHF
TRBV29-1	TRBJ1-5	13	CSVSASSNQPQHF
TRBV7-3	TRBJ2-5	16	CASSLRGQGELETQYF
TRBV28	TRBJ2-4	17	CASSQKKLSGAKNIQYF
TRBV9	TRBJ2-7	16	CASSVVPTSGRGEQYF
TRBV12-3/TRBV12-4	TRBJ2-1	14	CASRMGEAYNEQFF
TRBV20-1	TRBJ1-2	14	CSARETGGEDGYTF
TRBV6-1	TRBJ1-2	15	CASSEARAYSGGYTF
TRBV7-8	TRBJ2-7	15	CASSRRTGGWGEQYF
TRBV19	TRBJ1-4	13	CASRPGVDEKLFF
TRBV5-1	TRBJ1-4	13	CASSWQGNEKLFF
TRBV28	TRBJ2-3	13	CASSSSPWDTQYF
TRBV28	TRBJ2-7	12	CASTNWGYEQYF
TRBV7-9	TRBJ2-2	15	CASSPLNENTGELFF
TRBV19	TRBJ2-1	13	CASRPGPYNEQFF
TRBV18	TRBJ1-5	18	CASSPNSGFADSNQPQHF
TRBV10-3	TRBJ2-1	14	CAIRTSGRDNEQFF
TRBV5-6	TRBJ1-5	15	CASSFRTGGGQPQHF
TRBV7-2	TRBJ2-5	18	CASSLEIVGGRDGETQYF
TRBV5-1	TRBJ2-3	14	CASSLALGTDTQYF
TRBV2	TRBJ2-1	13	CASRIAGGNEQFF
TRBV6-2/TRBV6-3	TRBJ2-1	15	CASFAGTSGNNEQFF
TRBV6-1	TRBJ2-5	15	CASSGGTGVYETQYF